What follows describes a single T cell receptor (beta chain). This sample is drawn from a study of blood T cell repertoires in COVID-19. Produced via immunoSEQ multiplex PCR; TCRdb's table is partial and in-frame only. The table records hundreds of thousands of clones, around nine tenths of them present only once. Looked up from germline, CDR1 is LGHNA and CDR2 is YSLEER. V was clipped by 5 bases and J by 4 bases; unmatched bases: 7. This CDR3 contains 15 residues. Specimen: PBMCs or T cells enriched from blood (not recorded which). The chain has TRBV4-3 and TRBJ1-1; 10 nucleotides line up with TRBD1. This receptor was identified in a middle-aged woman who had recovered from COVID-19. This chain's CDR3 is CASSVSTGGVTEAFF. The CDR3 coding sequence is TGCGCCAGCAGCGTTTCGACAGGGGGCGTCACTGAAGCTTTCTTT.